This T cell receptor beta chain came from a study of blood T cell repertoires in COVID-19. Study as a whole: Some COVID-19 samples were acute and others convalescent; all came from the United States, Italy and Spain. T cells, B-cell-depleted T cells, or PBMCs provided the cDNA or gDNA that served as material.

In the source study's methods: Amplification with reference gene primers provided the estimates of nucleated cell counts. The table came from immunoSEQ multiplex PCR; TCRdb's copy has only in-frame clones and leaves some out. That table gives V, J and clone size, and the DNA gave D and trimming. The sample yields about 81,000 clones, approximately 82% seen once. The CDR3 runs to 14 residues. CDR1 and CDR2 from the germline V gene are SEHNR and FQNEAQ (reference sequence). V shed 7 bases and J shed 0 bases, with 10 bases lying between them. The sequencing sample was made of peripheral blood. This TCR was sampled from a human donor in a cohort sampled during active COVID-19. This chain links TRBV7-9 with TRBJ2-1, with no clear D. The CDR3 loop reads CASIWSNSYNEQFF. The CDR3 DNA sequence: TGTGCCAGCATTTGGAGCAACTCCTACAATGAGCAGTTCTTC.